This T cell receptor beta chain was sequenced in a study of post-analysis software for immune sequencing data. On the study more broadly: Multiple sclerosis in the patients followed relapsing-remitting, secondary progressive and progressive-relapsing courses. Whole-study results and caveats: Controls showed lower frequencies than patients for five TRBV segments, and TRBV5-6, TRBV5-1 and TRBV20-1 were among these.

Carried by the TCR beta cDNA libraries were unique molecular identifiers. MiXCR, run by TCRdb on the PCR reads, gives a single entry per CDR3 protein. This table holds under 650,000 distinct CDR3 sequences, roughly 45% found once. For this clonotype: Antigen: not known.

Germline V CDR1 and CDR2: SGHRS, YFSETQ. The CDR3 is 13 residues long. The chain carries TRBV5-1 and TRBJ2-5, with D tentatively TRBD1 (5 bases). The DNA end lines up better with TRBJ2-7; the J call may be wrong. The TCR sequence derives from a girl aged 10-17 years with multiple sclerosis. Sequenced sample: blood. CDR3 region: CASSPGQCNEQYF. The DNA of the CDR3 is TGCGCCAGCAGCCCCGGACAATGCAACGAGCAGTACTTC.